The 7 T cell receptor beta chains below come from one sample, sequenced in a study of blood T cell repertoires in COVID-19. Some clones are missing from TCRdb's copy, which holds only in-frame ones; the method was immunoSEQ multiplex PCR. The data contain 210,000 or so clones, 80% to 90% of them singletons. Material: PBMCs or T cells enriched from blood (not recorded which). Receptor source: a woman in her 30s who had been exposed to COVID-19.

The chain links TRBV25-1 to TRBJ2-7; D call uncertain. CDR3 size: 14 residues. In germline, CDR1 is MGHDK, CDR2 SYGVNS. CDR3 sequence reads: CATIYEGSSYEQYF. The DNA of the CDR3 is TGTGCAACTATCTACGAAGGTAGCTCCTACGAGCAGTACTTC.

The CDR3, as DNA: TGTGCCAGTAGTGACCTAGCGGGACCCTCCAGGACCCAGTACTTC. It codes for CASSDLAGPSRTQYF. V gene TRBV19 combines with J gene TRBJ2-5, with 9 bases that match TRBD2. There are 15 residues in the CDR3. From germline, CDR1 is LNHDA and CDR2 SQIVND (reference sequence). J was trimmed by 7 bases and V by 5 bases; bases with no gene match: 11. Full variable domain (remainder filled in from reference TRBV19 and TRBJ2-5): DGGITQSPKYLFRKEGQNVTLSCEQNLNHDAMYWYRQDPGQGLRLIYYSQIVNDFQKGDIAEGYSVSREKKESFPLTVTSAQKNPTAFYLCASSDLAGPSRTQYFGPGTRLLVL.

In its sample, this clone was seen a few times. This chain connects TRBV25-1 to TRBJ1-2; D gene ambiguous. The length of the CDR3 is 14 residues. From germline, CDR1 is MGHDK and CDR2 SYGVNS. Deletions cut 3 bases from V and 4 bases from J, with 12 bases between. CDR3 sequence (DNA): TGTGCCAGCAGTGACCGACTGCCCCCCTATGGCTACACCTTC. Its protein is CASSDRLPPYGYTF.

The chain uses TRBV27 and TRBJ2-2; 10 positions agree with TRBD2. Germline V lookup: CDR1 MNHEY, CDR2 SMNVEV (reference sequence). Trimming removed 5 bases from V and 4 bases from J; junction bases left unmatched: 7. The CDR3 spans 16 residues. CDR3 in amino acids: CASSPLAGVTTGELFF. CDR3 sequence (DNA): TGTGCCAGCAGTCCTCTAGCGGGAGTTACCACCGGGGAGCTGTTTTTT.

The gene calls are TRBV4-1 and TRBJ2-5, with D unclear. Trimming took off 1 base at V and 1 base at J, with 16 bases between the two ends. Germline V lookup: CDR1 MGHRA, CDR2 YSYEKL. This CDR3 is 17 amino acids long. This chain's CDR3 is CASSQGRRLKIQETQYF. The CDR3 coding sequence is TGCGCCAGCAGCCAAGGAAGGAGATTAAAGATCCAAGAGACCCAGTACTTC.

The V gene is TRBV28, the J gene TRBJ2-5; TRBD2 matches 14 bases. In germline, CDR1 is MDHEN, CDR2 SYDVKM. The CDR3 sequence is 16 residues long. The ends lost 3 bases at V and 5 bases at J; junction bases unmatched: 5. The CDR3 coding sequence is TGTGCCAGCAGTTTGGGACTAGCGGGAGATCAGGAGACCCAGTACTTC. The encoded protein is CASSLGLAGDQETQYF.

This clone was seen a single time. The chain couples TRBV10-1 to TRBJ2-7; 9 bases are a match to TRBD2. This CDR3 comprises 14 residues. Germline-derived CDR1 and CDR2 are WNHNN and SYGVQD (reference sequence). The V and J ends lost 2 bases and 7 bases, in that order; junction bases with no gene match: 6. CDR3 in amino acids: CASSELAGPGEQYF. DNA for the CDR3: TGCGCCAGCAGTGAGCTAGCGGGACCAGGGGAGCAGTACTTC.